This entry concerns a single T cell receptor (beta chain). What it recognizes is unknown. The CDR3 length is 14 residues. Germline V CDR1 and CDR2: DFQATT, SNEGSKA (reference sequence). Trimming left V 5 bases short and J 5 bases short, with 19 bases between. UMIs were added to TCR cDNA along with a universal primer site when it was made by 5'RACE template switching. Each CDR3 protein is one row after TCRdb ran MiXCR on the 5' RACE reads. The sample has about 73,000 distinct CDR3 sequences, approximately 7.5% seen once; the top ten hold roughly two fifths. The sample comes from a study of T cells after yellow fever vaccination. Study results and limitations: Detected again after the booster were most primary-vaccination clones, at almost 97% CD4 and 88% CD8. The secondary response was weaker, and its peak arrived faster, on day 5 versus 15. Contamination by abundant bulk-population clonotypes could be present in FACS-sorted repertoires.

This sequence joins TRBV20-1 and TRBJ2-7; TRBD1 is a possible D gene (5 bases). Specimen: CD8+ T cells sorted from PBMCs, collected on the day of the yellow fever booster vaccination. This receptor was taken from a man younger than 40 who received the YFV17D yellow fever vaccine. For the CDR3, the DNA is TGCAGTGCTTTCCATCCCAGGGAAGGCCACGAGCAGTACTTC. Residues: CSAFHPREGHEQYF.